The rows below give T cell receptor beta chains drawn from one sample of a study of PD-1 blockade in classical Hodgkin lymphoma. Some clones are missing from TCRdb's copy, which holds only in-frame ones; the method was immunoSEQ multiplex PCR. This sample carries around 45,000 clones, more than 70% of them seen once, and the ten largest clones take 30% to 45%. The input for sequencing was peripheral blood mononuclear cells (PBMCs), taken before the fourth cycle of nivolumab. These receptors were collected from a human donor with classical Hodgkin lymphoma. CDR3s include the opening cysteine and the closing phenylalanine or tryptophan. The order of the fields is J gene, V gene, D gene, clone size, CDR3 DNA, CDR3 protein. A D gene is named only where the DNA matches it firmly. A clone size is listed for some rows: how often the clone was seen (once, few, many), or a class if it is expanded.

TRBJ1-2 | TRBV11-2 | - | - | TGTGCCAGCAGCTTAGTTCCCGGGGATGGCTACACCTTC | CASSLVPGDGYTF
TRBJ2-3 | TRBV28 | TRBD2 | - | TGTGCCAGCAGTTTATCGCGGGGGGGCGGAGGTACGCAGTATTTT | CASSLSRGGGGTQYF
TRBJ1-4 | TRBV15 | - | - | TGTGCCACCAGCAGAGATCGAGGGGGAGAACTGTTTTTT | CATSRDRGGELFF
TRBJ1-2 | TRBV14 | - | - | TGTGCCAGCAGCCAAGCAGAGGGATCCGTCTATGGCTACACCTTC | CASSQAEGSVYGYTF
TRBJ1-6 | TRBV19 | - | few | TGTGCCAGTAACGTCGGTGAGTCACCCCTCCACTTT | CASNVGESPLHF
TRBJ2-1 | TRBV5-4 | - | few | TGTGCCAGCAACCAGGTTCCAAGCTCCTACAATGAGCAGTTCTTC | CASNQVPSSYNEQFF
TRBJ1-1 | TRBV7-2 | - | - | TGTGCCAGCAGCTCGGCGACAGCGGGGGTCACTGAAGCTTTCTTT | CASSSATAGVTEAFF
TRBJ2-3 | TRBV19 | - | - | TGTGCCAGTAAGGGGAGGGGGATGAGCACAGATACGCAGTATTTT | CASKGRGMSTDTQYF
TRBJ2-7 | TRBV11-3 | TRBD1 | - | TGTGCCAGCAGCTCGGGACAGGGGGCGGCCGGCGAGCAGTACTTC | CASSSGQGAAGEQYF
TRBJ2-2 | TRBV11-3 | TRBD1 | once | TGTGCCAGCAGTAATACAGGGGCGAACACCGGGGAGCTGTTTTTT | CASSNTGANTGELFF